This section outlines one TCR beta chain sequence together with its context. Its target is unknown. The germline gives CDR1 MGHRA, CDR2 YSYEKL. The ends lost 4 bases at V and 6 bases at J; junction bases unmatched: 5. CDR3 length equals 13 residues. Data came from immunoSEQ multiplex PCR; TCRdb stores just in-frame clones and leaves some out. The table shows about 28,000 clones, with about four fifths occurring only once. This sample is part of a study of a mutant IDH1 vaccine in newly diagnosed glioma. Whole-study context: Vaccination began 4-6 weeks post radiotherapy alone, or with temozolomide cycles. Therapy received beforehand was radiotherapy, temozolomide, or both, with most patients given both.

The sample's time point: week 23, last vaccination. Vaccinated patients received 300 ug of mutant IDH1 20-mer peptide per dose, with topical imiquimod. This material consisted of PBMCs, taken from a glioma patient whose treatment included an IDH1 peptide vaccine. The rearrangement uses TRBV4-1 and TRBJ1-2, with TRBD1 matching over 7 bases. This clonotype was obtained from a woman in her 30s with glioma. The CDR3 DNA reads as TGCGCCAGCAGCCGCACAGGGGTGAATGGCTACACCTTC. Its protein product is CASSRTGVNGYTF.